The 20 T cell receptor beta chains in this list originate from one sample, sequenced in a study of OX40 agonist ivuxolimab in advanced cancers. The library was generated by the immunoSEQ multiplex PCR assay. Entries here come from immuneACCESS through TCRdb and include only in-frame sequences with V and J called. Some clones fail to appear in such tables; in the studies checked, an unresolved V gene covers under half of the shortfall, and the cause of the remainder is unknown. This sample lists tens of thousands of clones; 88% were detected once. Roughly 1.5% of the sample comes from the top ten. Sequenced material: CD4+ or CD8+ T cells sorted from blood, taken in a trial of the OX40 agonist ivuxolimab. These receptors were obtained from an adult with an advanced solid tumor such as melanoma, head and neck, liver or kidney cancer.

The rearrangement links TRBV5-1 to TRBJ2-1; D call uncertain. Per the germline V gene, CDR1 is SGHRS and CDR2 is YFSETQ. The CDR3 is made up of 15 amino acids. V gave up 4 bases and J gave up 0 bases, with 11 bases separating them. The CDR3 bases are TGCGCCAGCAGCATGAGGACCGTCTCCTACAATGAGCAGTTCTTC. Residues: CASSMRTVSYNEQFF.

The genes are TRBV29-1 and TRBJ1-4; D is perhaps TRBD1 (5 bases). Trimming cost V 6 bases and J 4 bases, with 15 bases left between them. The CDR3 length is 14 residues. Germline values: CDR1 SQVTM, CDR2 ANQGSEA. The DNA for the CDR3 is TGCAGCGTCCGAAGAGGGACGGGTAATGAAAAACTGTTTTTT. The encoded protein is CSVRRGTGNEKLFF.

The chain uses TRBV6-6 and TRBJ1-1, with 9 bases aligning to TRBD1. The V and J ends lost 7 bases and 4 bases, in that order; junction bases with no gene match: 10. There are 15 residues in the CDR3. CDR1 is MNHNY, CDR2 SVGAGI, per germline (reference sequence). The CDR3 DNA follows: TGTGCCAGCACTCCCGGGACAGGGCTGGGCACTGAAGCTTTCTTT. Translating it yields CASTPGTGLGTEAFF.

This clone was seen only once. The rearrangement joins TRBV9 to TRBJ1-1; 10 nucleotides match TRBD1. The CDR3 spans 17 residues. V dropped 4 bases and J dropped 3; count of bases not matched to a gene: 12. Germline-derived CDR1 and CDR2 are SGDLS and YYNGEE. The CDR3 DNA sequence: TGTGCCAGCAGCACTGGGGACAGGGGAGTACTGGACACTGAAGCTTTCTTT. Protein sequence: CASSTGDRGVLDTEAFF.

This chain joins TRBV6-5 and TRBJ1-2; D is undetermined. This CDR3 contains 14 residues. Between the trimmed V and J ends, which lost 0 bases and 6 bases, there was a span of 11 bases. Germline CDR1 MNHEY, CDR2 SVGAGI. CDR3 region: CASSYSTGIHGYTF. CDR3 sequence (DNA): TGTGCCAGCAGTTACTCGACGGGGATCCATGGCTACACCTTC.

The rearrangement joins TRBV11-2 to TRBJ2-1; maybe TRBD2 (6 bases). This CDR3 is built from 16 residues. Trimming took off 4 bases at V and 8 bases at J, with 21 bases between the two ends. From germline, CDR1 is SGHAT and CDR2 FQNNGV. The CDR3, as DNA: TGTGCCAGCAGCTCTGGGACTCGGGGCGGAGAGGATGAGCAGTTCTTC. Residues: CASSSGTRGGEDEQFF.

V is TRBV30 and J is TRBJ2-5, with a tentative D call TRBD1 (7 bases). The germline V and J ends were trimmed by 0 bases and 3 bases, with 14 bases remaining between them. Germline CDR1 and CDR2: GTSNPN and SVGIG (reference sequence). CDR3 length: 15 amino acids. CDR3 in amino acids: CAWSVGGGGKETQYF. The CDR3 coding sequence is TGTGCCTGGAGTGTTGGAGGGGGCGGAAAAGAGACCCAGTACTTC.

On this clone itself: The junction and the germline gene differ at one end; a read error may be behind it. The V gene is TRBV7-7, the J gene TRBJ2-7; TRBD1 agrees at 9 bases. CDR3 length: 13 residues. CDR1 and CDR2 from the germline V gene are SSHAT and FNYEAQ (reference sequence). In nucleotides, the CDR3 is TGTGCTAGCAGCCCACAGGGGGCTGGCGAGCAGTACTTC. The encoded protein is CASSPQGAGEQYF.

This chain links TRBV14 with TRBJ2-3; 8 bases are shared with TRBD1. The CDR3 length is 13 residues. The junction had 3 bases not matched to a gene; V was cut back by 1 base and J by 9 bases. Germline V lookup: CDR1 SGHDN, CDR2 FVKESK. CDR3 bases: TGTGCCAGCAGCCAAGGGGACAGGCGCACGCAGTATTTT. Encoded protein: CASSQGDRRTQYF. The whole variable domain, filled in from reference TRBV14 and TRBJ2-3, reads EAGVTQFPSHSVIEKGQTVTLRCDPISGHDNLYWYRRVMGKEIKFLLHFVKESKQDESGMPNNRFLAERTGGTYSTLKVQPAELEDSGVYFCASSQGDRRTQYFGPGTRLTVL.

This clone was detected only a few times. Other DNA sequences from this sample encode an identical CDR3 as well. The chain has TRBV7-9 and TRBJ1-4; D ambiguous. V lost 1 base to trimming and J lost 4 bases, with 7 bases between them. The CDR3 sequence is 14 residues long. From germline, CDR1 is SEHNR and CDR2 FQNEAQ (reference sequence). The chain's CDR3 is CASSLGGINEKLFF. The CDR3 DNA sequence: TGTGCCAGCAGCTTAGGAGGGATTAATGAAAAACTGTTTTTT.

The gene calls are TRBV28 and TRBJ2-7, with 7 positions matching TRBD2. Trimming at V came to 5 bases and at J to 1 base, leaving 5 bases not matched to a gene. The CDR3 runs 14 residues. The V gene's germline CDR1 is MDHEN and CDR2 SYDVKM. CDR3 sequence reads: CASSTRTSSYEQYF. CDR3 nucleotides: TGTGCCAGCAGTACACGGACTAGTTCCTACGAGCAGTACTTC.

CDR3 sequence reads: CASGNQHSGQFF. CDR3 bases: TGTGCTAGTGGCAACCAGCATTCTGGGCAGTTCTTC. The chain links TRBV12-5 to TRBJ2-1; no definite D call. The CDR3 consists of 12 residues. V was pared by 6 bases and J by 12 bases, with 15 bases between. Per the germline V gene, CDR1 is LGHNT and CDR2 is FRNRAP.

The chain carries TRBV19 and TRBJ2-5; no definite D call. V lost 5 bases and J lost 5, with 6 bases in between. Germline lookup yields CDR1 LNHDA and CDR2 SQIVND (reference sequence). The CDR3 consists of 11 residues. The CDR3 spells CASSVGETQYF. The CDR3 DNA reads as TGTGCCAGTAGTGTTGGGGAGACCCAGTACTTC.

This rearrangement joins TRBV7-2 to TRBJ1-3; the D gene is possibly TRBD1 (5 bases). The CDR3 has 16 amino acids. In germline, CDR1 is SGHTA, CDR2 FQGNSA. Trimming left V 4 bases short and J 4 bases short, with 17 bases between. CDR3 in amino acids: CASSYRWQGLGNTIYF. The CDR3 nucleotides read TGTGCCAGCAGCTACAGGTGGCAGGGCCTAGGAAACACCATATATTTT.

The rearrangement links TRBV7-2 to TRBJ2-7; D possibly corresponds to TRBD1 (6 bases). The CDR3 is 14 residues long. Trimming left V 3 bases short and J 4 bases short, with 13 bases between. Germline CDR1 reads SGHTA; CDR2 reads FQGNSA. CDR3: CASSLDLGAYEQYF. CDR3 nucleotides: TGTGCCAGCAGCTTGGACCTGGGGGCTTACGAGCAGTACTTC.

The chain employs TRBV5-1 and TRBJ1-2, with D uncertain. The V gene's germline CDR1 is SGHRS and CDR2 YFSETQ. Trimming stripped 7 bases from V and 2 bases from J, with 12 bases between. This CDR3 has 13 residues. In DNA form, the CDR3 reads TGCGCCAGCTCATTGGACGGCAACTATGGCTACACCTTC. Translating it yields CASSLDGNYGYTF.

This clone was found a few times. This CDR3 reads CASSLEGAREQFF. In DNA form, the CDR3 reads TGTGCCAGCAGCTTAGAGGGTGCGCGGGAGCAGTTCTTC. The chain is built from TRBV7-3 and TRBJ2-1, with D perhaps TRBD2 (5 bases). CDR3 length: 13 residues. CDR1 and CDR2 from the germline V gene are SGHTA and FQGTGA. The ends were cut back, 2 bases at V and 10 bases at J, with 12 bases in the middle. The full variable domain, completed using reference TRBV7-3 and TRBJ2-1, is GAGVSQTPSNKVTEKGKYVELRCDPISGHTALYWYRQSLGQGPEFLIYFQGTGAADDSGLPNDRFFAVRPEGSVSTLKIQRTERGDSAVYLCASSLEGAREQFFGPGTRLTVL.

This rearrangement joins TRBV11-2 to TRBJ1-4; D possibly corresponds to TRBD1 (6 bases). Looked up from germline, CDR1 is SGHAT and CDR2 is FQNNGV. The germline V and J ends were trimmed by 5 bases and 0 bases, with 16 bases remaining between them. The CDR3 is made up of 17 amino acids. CDR3 amino acids: CASSLTGGKATNEKLFF. The DNA of the CDR3 is TGTGCCAGCAGCCTGACAGGCGGGAAGGCAACTAATGAAAAACTGTTTTTT.

This clone was detected only once. The J gene is TRBJ1-2, the V gene TRBV5-8; possibly TRBD1 for D (5 bases). CDR1 is SGHTS, CDR2 YDEGEE, per germline. Deletions cut 4 bases from V and 1 base from J, with 17 bases between. The CDR3 contains 16 residues. The CDR3 sequence is CASSGDTGRVNYGYTF. The CDR3 DNA reads as TGTGCCAGCAGCGGGGATACAGGACGCGTTAACTATGGCTACACCTTC.

The chain has TRBV6-6 and TRBJ1-2; 8 nucleotides match TRBD1. Trimming at V came to 4 bases and at J to 5 bases, leaving 9 bases not matched to a gene. The germline gives CDR1 MNHNY, CDR2 SVGAGI (reference sequence). The CDR3 covers 15 residues. CDR3 in amino acids: CASSSGIRGRYGYTF. CDR3 bases: TGTGCCAGCAGTTCCGGTATCAGGGGGCGTTATGGCTACACCTTC.